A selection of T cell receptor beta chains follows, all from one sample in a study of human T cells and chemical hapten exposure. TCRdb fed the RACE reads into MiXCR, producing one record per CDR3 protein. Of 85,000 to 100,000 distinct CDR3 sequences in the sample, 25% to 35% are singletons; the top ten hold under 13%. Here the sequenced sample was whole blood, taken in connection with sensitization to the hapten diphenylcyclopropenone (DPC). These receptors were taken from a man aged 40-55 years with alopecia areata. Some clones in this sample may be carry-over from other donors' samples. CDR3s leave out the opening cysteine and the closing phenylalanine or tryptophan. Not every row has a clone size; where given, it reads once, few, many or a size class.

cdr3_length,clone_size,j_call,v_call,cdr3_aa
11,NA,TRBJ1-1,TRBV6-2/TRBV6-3,ASSYEQNTEAF
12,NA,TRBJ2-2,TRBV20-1,SARRTVATGELF
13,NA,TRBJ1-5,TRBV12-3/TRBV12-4,ASSIRTGANQPQH
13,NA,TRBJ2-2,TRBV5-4,ASSLESRNTGELF
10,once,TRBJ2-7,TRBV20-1,SARGGRDEQY
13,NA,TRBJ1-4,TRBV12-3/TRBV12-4,ASSLRRNNNEKLF
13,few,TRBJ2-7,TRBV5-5,ASSLASTRLYEQY
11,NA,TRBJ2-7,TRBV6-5,ASRTTSGRPPN
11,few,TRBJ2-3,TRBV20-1,SAREASTDTQY
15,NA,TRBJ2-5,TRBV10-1,ASSEPGQGRPEETQY
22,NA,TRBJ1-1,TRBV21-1,ASSNPSNRFMSFQYPGQYTEAF
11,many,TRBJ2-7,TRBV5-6,ASSLRGSYEQY
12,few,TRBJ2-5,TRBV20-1,SASTLGHQETQY
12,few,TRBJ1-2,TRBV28,ASTPGATNYGYT
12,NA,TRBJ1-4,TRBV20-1,SAPIGATNEKLF
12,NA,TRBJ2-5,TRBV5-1,ASSLEGAGETQY
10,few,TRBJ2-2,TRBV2,ASSKDVGELF
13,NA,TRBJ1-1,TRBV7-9,ASSLVNTGVRSAF
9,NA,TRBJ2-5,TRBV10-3,AISHEETQY
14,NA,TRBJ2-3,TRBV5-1,ASSSRDRGRADTQY
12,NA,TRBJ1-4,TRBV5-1,ASSFGGAGEKLF
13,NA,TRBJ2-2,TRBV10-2,ASFRGSANTGELF
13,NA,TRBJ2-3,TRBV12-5,ASGPAGTGTDTQY
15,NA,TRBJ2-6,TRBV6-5,ASSYRDSPSGANVLT
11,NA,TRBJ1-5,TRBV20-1,SADRDTNQPQH
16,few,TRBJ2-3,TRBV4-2,ASSQEGLAGGPTDTQY
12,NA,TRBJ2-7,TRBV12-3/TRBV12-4,ASSFRGRTYEQY
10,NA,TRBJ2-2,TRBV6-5,ASSYGGGELF
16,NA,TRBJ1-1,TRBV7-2,ASSLGPHTYSDRAEAF
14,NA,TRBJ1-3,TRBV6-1,ASSGVRSGSGNTIY
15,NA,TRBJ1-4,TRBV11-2,ASSPGQGLATNEKLF
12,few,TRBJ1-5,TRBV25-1,ASSSGRQNQPQH
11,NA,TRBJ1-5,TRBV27,ASSLRDNQPQH
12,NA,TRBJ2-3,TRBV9,ASSVVSTPDTQY
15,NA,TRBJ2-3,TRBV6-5,ASSYSGSGRSTDTQY
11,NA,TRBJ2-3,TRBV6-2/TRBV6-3,ASANAGGRTQY
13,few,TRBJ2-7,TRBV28,ASSLDPTGSYEQY